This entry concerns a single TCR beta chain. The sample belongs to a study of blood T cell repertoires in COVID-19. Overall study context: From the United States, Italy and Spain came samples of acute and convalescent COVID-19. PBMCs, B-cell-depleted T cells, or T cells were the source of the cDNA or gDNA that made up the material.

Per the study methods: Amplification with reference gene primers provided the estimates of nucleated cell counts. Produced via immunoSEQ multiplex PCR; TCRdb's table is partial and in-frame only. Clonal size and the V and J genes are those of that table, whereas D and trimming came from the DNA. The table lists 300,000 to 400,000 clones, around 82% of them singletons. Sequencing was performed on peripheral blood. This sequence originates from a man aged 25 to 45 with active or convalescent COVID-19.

The CDR3 sequence is CASSQHAGTGIGADTQYF. DNA of the CDR3: TGTGCCAGCAGCCAACACGCCGGGACAGGGATAGGGGCGGATACGCAGTATTTT. The chain combines TRBV7-9 with TRBJ2-3; TRBD1 aligns across 9 bases. CDR1 is SEHNR and CDR2 is FQNEAQ in the germline V gene (reference sequence). V gave up 5 bases and J gave up 6 bases; unmatched junction bases: 18. This CDR3 spans 18 amino acids.